This T cell receptor (beta chain) was documented in a study of blood T cell repertoires in COVID-19. Turning to the study itself: The United States, Italy and Spain supplied acute and convalescent COVID-19 samples. T cells, B-cell-depleted T cells, or PBMCs provided the cDNA or gDNA that served as material.

V was pared by 5 bases and J by 1 base, with 12 bases between. Germline-derived CDR1 and CDR2 are MNHEY and SVGAGI. CDR3 length equals 15 residues. In the original analysis: The authors estimated nucleated cell counts from reference gene primer amplification. Repertoires were generated with immunoSEQ multiplex PCR, while TCRdb's copy carries only in-frame clones and drops some. From that table come the V and J calls and clone size; the DNA was used to work out D and trimming. The table has about 150,000 clones, approximately 88% seen once. This clone has a single count. Specimen: peripheral blood. V and J are TRBV6-5 and TRBJ1-5, with D possibly being TRBD1 (5 bases). The receptor was isolated from a man aged 55 to 70 with active or convalescent COVID-19. The CDR3: CASSPGGGSNQPQHF. The CDR3 DNA is TGTGCCAGCAGTCCCGGGGGGGGGAGCAATCAGCCCCAGCATTTT.